A selection of T cell receptor beta chains follows, all from one sample in a study of spatial heterogeneity in lung cancer. One entry per CDR3 protein results from TCRdb running MiXCR on the 5' RACE reads. The data show approximately 17,000 distinct CDR3 sequences, under 20% seen once. This specimen consisted of PBMCs, obtained at follow-up. These TCRs come from a male donor with early-stage non-small cell lung cancer. Both conserved end residues are part of each CDR3. The D gene is left open where the match is weak.

D gene | J gene | V gene | CDR3 protein
TRBD2 | TRBJ2-7 | TRBV10-3 | CAISESGGEYEQYF
NA | TRBJ2-5 | TRBV7-7 | CASSLEGGVGETQYF
NA | TRBJ2-2 | TRBV6-4 | CASSASGAGGELFF
NA | TRBJ2-5 | TRBV3-1 | CASVGRYQETQYF
NA | TRBJ2-3 | TRBV5-5 | CASRDGGSDTQYF
TRBD1 | TRBJ2-7 | TRBV10-1 | CASSEFGQGATYEQYF
TRBD2 | TRBJ2-1 | TRBV11-1 | CASSYSGAEQFF
NA | TRBJ2-5 | TRBV5-1 | CASSLTTPWQETQYF
NA | TRBJ1-4 | TRBV7-2 | CASSLDVQGPLFF
NA | TRBJ1-4 | TRBV5-1 | CASSLSPHNEKLFF